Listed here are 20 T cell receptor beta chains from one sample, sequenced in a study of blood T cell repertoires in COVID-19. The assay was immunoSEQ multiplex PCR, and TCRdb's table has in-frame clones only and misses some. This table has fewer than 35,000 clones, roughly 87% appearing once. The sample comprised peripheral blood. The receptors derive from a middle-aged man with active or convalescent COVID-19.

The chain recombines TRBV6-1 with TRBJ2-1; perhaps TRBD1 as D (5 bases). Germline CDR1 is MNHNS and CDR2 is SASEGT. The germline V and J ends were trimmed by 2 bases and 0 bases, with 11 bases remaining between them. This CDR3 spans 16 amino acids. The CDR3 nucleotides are TGTGCCAGCAGTGAAAATCCAGGGTCCTCCTACAATGAGCAGTTCTTC. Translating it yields CASSENPGSSYNEQFF.

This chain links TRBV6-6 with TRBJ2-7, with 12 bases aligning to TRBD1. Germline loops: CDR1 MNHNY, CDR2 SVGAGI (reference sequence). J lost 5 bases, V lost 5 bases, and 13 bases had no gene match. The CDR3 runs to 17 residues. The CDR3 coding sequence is TGTGCCAGCAGTCACCTCGGGACAGGGGGCTTAGGAAACGAGCAGTACTTC. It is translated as CASSHLGTGGLGNEQYF.

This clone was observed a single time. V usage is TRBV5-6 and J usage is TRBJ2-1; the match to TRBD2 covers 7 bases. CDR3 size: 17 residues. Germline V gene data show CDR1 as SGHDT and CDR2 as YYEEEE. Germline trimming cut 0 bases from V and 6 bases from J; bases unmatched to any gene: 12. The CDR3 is CASSLDRTSVFFNEQFF. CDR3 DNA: TGTGCCAGCAGCTTGGACAGAACTAGCGTCTTTTTCAATGAGCAGTTCTTC. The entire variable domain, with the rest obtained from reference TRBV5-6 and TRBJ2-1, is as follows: DAGVTQSPTHLIKTRGQQVTLRCSPKSGHDTVSWYQQALGQGPQFIFQYYEEEERQRGNFPDRFSGHQFPNYSSELNVNALLLGDSALYLCASSLDRTSVFFNEQFFGPGTRLTVL.

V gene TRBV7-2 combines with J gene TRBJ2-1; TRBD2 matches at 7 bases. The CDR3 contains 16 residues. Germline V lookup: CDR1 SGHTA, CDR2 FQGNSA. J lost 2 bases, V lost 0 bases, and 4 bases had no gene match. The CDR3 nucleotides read TGTGCCAGCAGCTTAGCGGGAGGGTTCGCCTACAATGAGCAGTTCTTC. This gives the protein CASSLAGGFAYNEQFF.

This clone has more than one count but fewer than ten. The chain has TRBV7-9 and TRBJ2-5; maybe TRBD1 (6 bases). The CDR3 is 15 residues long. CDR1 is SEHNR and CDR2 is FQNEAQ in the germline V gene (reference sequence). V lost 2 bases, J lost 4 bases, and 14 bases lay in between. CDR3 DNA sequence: TGTGCCAGCAGCTTAAGGTGGGGACAAGGAGAGACCCAGTACTTC. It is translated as CASSLRWGQGETQYF.

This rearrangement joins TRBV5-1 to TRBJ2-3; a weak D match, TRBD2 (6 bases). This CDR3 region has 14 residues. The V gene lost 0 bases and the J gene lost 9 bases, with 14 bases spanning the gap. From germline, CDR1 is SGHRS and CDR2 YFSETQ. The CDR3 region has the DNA TGCGCCAGCAGCTTGGGGGAGGAAGGGGTGACGCAGTATTTT. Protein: CASSLGEEGVTQYF. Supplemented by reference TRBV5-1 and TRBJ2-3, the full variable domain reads KAGVTQTPRYLIKTRGQQVTLSCSPISGHRSVSWYQQTPGQGLQFLFEYFSETQRNKGNFPGRFSGRQFSNSRSEMNVSTLELGDSALYLCASSLGEEGVTQYFGPGTRLTVL.

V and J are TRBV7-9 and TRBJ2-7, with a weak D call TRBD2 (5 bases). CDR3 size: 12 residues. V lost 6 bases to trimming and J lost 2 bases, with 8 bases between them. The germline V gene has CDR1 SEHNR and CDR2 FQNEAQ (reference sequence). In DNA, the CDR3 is TGTGCCAGCAGAAGAGGGCCCTACGAGCAGTACTTC. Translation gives CASRRGPYEQYF. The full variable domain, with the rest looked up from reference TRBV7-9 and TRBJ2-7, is DTGVSQNPRHKITKRGQNVTFRCDPISEHNRLYWYRQTLGQGPEFLTYFQNEAQLEKSRLLSDRFSAERPKGSFSTLEIQRTEQGDSAMYLCASRRGPYEQYFGPGTRLTVT.

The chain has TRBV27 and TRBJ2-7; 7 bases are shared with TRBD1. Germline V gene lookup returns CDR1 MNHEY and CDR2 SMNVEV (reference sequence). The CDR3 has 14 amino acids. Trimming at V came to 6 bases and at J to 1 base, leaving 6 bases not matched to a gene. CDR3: CASSRDRVSYEQYF. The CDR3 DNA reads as TGTGCCAGCAGCCGCGACAGGGTTTCCTACGAGCAGTACTTC.

This CDR3 is CASSVRGWYTEAFF. The CDR3, as DNA: TGTGCCAGCAGTGTCAGGGGTTGGTACACTGAAGCTTTCTTT. This sequence joins TRBV28 and TRBJ1-1, with D maybe TRBD1 (6 bases). CDR3 length equals 14 residues. V gave up 5 bases and J gave up 3 bases, with 13 bases separating them. Germline CDR1 reads MDHEN; CDR2 reads SYDVKM.

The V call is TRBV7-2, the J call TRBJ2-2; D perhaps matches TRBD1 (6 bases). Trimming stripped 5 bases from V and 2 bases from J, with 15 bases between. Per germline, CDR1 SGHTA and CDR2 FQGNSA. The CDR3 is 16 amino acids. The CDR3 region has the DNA TGTGCCAGCAGCGATTTAGGGGGAGTCAACACCGGGGAGCTGTTTTTT. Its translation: CASSDLGGVNTGELFF.

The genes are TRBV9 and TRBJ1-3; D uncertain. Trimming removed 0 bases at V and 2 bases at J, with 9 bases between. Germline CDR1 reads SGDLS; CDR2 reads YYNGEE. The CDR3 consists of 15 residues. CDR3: CASSVAQATGNTIYF. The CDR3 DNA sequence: TGTGCCAGCAGCGTAGCTCAGGCAACTGGAAACACCATATATTTT.

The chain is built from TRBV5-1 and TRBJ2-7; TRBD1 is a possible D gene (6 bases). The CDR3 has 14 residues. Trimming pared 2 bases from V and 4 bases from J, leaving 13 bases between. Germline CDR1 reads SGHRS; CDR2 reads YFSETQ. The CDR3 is CASSFSADSYEQYF. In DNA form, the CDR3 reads TGCGCCAGCAGCTTCTCGGCGGACAGTTACGAGCAGTACTTC.

DNA of the CDR3: TGCGCCAGCAGCCAAGATGACCTCCTCGGAGAAGCGGGGCGCACAGATACGCAGTATTTT. It codes for CASSQDDLLGEAGRTDTQYF. This chain links TRBV4-3 with TRBJ2-3; 7 bases are a match to TRBD2. The CDR3 runs to 20 residues. Trimming cost V 0 bases and J 1 base; bases outside gene matches: 16. Germline-derived CDR1 and CDR2 are LGHNA and YSLEER.

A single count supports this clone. This chain's CDR3 is CASSLGDRVLDTQYF. The CDR3 DNA is TGTGCCAGCAGCTTAGGGGACAGGGTCCTCGATACGCAGTATTTT. The V and J genes are TRBV7-3 and TRBJ2-3, with 9 positions matching TRBD1. The CDR3 runs to 15 residues. The V segment lost 2 bases and the J segment 6 bases; nucleotides outside the gene matches: 6. The germline V gene encodes CDR1 SGHTA and CDR2 FQGTGA.

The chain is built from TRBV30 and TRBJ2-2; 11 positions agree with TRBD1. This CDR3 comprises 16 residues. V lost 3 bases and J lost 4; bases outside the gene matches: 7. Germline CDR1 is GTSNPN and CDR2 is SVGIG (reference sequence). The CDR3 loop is CAWRATGTGGTGELFF. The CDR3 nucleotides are TGTGCCTGGAGAGCAACCGGGACAGGGGGCACCGGGGAGCTGTTTTTT.

DNA for the CDR3: TGCAGCGTTGAGGCCGCCCAGGACTATCGAAAGGGGGAGACCCAGTACTTC. Amino acids: CSVEAAQDYRKGETQYF. The chain links TRBV29-1 to TRBJ2-5; maybe TRBD2 (6 bases). The V end was cut by 3 bases, the J end by 5 bases, with 25 bases between. This CDR3 contains 17 residues. The germline V gene has CDR1 SQVTM and CDR2 ANQGSEA.

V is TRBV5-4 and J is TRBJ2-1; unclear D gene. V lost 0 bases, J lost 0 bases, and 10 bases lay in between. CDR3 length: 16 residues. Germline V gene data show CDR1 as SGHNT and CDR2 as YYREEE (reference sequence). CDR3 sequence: CASSLAFLSSYNEQFF. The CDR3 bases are TGTGCCAGCAGCTTGGCCTTTTTGAGCTCCTACAATGAGCAGTTCTTC.

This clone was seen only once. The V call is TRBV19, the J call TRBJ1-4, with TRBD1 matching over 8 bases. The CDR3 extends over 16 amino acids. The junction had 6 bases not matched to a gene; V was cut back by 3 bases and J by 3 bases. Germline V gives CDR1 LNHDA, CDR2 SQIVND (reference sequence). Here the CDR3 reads CASSMWQGAANEKLFF. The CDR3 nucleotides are TGTGCCAGTAGTATGTGGCAGGGGGCAGCTAATGAAAAACTGTTTTTT. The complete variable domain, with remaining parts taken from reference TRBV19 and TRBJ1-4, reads DGGITQSPKYLFRKEGQNVTLSCEQNLNHDAMYWYRQDPGQGLRLIYYSQIVNDFQKGDIAEGYSVSREKKESFPLTVTSAQKNPTAFYLCASSMWQGAANEKLFFGSGTQLSVL.

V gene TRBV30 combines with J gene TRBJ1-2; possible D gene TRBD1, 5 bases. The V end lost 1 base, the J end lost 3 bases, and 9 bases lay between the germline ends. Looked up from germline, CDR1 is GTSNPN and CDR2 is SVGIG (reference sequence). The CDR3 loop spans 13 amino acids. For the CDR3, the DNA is TGTGCCTGGAGTGCCTGGACACACTATGGCTACACCTTC. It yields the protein CAWSAWTHYGYTF.

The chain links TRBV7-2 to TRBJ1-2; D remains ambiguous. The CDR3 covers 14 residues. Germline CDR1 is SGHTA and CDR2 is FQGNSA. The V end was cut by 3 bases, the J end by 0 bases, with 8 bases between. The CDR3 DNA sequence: TGTGCCAGCAGCTTCACAGAAGCTAACTATGGCTACACCTTC. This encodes CASSFTEANYGYTF.